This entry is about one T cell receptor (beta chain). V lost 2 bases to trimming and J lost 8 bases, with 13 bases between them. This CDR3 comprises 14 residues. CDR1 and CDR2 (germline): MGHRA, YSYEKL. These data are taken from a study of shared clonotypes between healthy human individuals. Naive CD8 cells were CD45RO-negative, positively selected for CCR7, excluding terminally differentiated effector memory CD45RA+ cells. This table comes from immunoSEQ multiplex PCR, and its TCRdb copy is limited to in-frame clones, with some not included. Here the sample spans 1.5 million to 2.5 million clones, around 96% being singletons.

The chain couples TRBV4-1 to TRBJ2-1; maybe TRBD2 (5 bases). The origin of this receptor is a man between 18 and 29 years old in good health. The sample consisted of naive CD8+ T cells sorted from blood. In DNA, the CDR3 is TGCGCCAGCAGCCAACGGGCCGGGGAAGATGAGCAGTTCTTC. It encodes CASSQRAGEDEQFF.